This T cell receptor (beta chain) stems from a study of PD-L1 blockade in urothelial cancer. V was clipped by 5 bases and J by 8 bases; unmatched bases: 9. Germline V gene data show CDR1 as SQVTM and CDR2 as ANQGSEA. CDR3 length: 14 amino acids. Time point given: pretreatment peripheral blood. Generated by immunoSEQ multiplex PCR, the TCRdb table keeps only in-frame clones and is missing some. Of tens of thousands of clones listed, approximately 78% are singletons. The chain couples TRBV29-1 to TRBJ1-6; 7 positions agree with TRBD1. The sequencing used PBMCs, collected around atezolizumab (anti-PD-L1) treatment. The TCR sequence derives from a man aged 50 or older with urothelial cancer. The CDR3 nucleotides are TGCAGCGTTCCCTCAGGAGGGGGCGATTCACCCCTCCACTTT. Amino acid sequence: CSVPSGGGDSPLHF.